These T cell receptor beta chains were read from a single sample in a study of CD8 T cells in ankylosing spondylitis. MiXCR, applied by TCRdb to the 5' RACE reads, yields one record per CDR3 protein. The data show fewer than 450,000 distinct CDR3 sequences, with about a sixth seen just once and approximately 0.93% held by the top ten. Sequencing was carried out using blood, either unsorted or a sorted T cell fraction (not recorded which). These receptors all stem from a male donor with ankylosing spondylitis. Each CDR3 is given with its conserved first and last residue. The D gene is left open where the match is weak. Clone size is stated in some rows and not others, as once, few, many or a class when expanded.

D gene	V gene	CDR3 length	J gene	clone size	CDR3 protein	CDR3 DNA
-	TRBV28	16	TRBJ2-7	few	CASSFASGTKAYEQYF	TGTGCCAGCAGTTTCGCATCCGGGACAAAAGCCTACGAGCAGTACTTC
-	TRBV28	9	TRBJ1-1	few	CASGRGAFF	TGTGCCAGCGGCCGCGGGGCTTTCTTT
-	TRBV6-5	15	TRBJ2-1	few	CASSYGGPNNNEQFF	TGTGCCAGCAGTTACGGGGGGCCTAACAACAATGAGCAGTTCTTC
TRBD2	TRBV12-3/TRBV12-4	15	TRBJ2-1	-	CASSLAGLETNEQFF	TGTGCCAGCAGTTTAGCGGGACTAGAGACCAATGAGCAGTTCTTC
TRBD1	TRBV28	15	TRBJ2-1	many	CASSPPRGRGNEQFF	TGTGCCAGCAGCCCCCCCAGGGGGCGAGGCAATGAGCAGTTCTTC
-	TRBV4-1	15	TRBJ2-5	many	CASSQGDPGRETQYF	TGCGCCAGCAGCCAAGGGGACCCTGGGAGGGAGACCCAGTACTTC
TRBD1	TRBV2	15	TRBJ1-2	-	CASPPKQGSDYGYTF	TGTGCCAGCCCCCCCAAACAGGGGTCTGACTATGGCTACACCTTC
-	TRBV24-1	14	TRBJ1-1	few	CATRSQGPGTEAFF	TGTGCCACCCGATCCCAGGGGCCGGGCACTGAAGCTTTCTTT
-	TRBV12-3/TRBV12-4	13	TRBJ2-7	few	CASSFVVSYEQYF	TGTGCCAGCAGTTTCGTGGTCTCCTACGAGCAGTACTTC
-	TRBV5-1	14	TRBJ2-3	-	CASSHGGDSGTQYF	TGCGCCAGCAGCCATGGGGGGGACAGTGGGACGCAGTATTTT
-	TRBV6-5	12	TRBJ1-2	-	CASRRQAGGYTF	TGTGCCAGCAGGCGCCAGGCTGGTGGCTACACCTTC
-	TRBV20-1	13	TRBJ1-4	-	CSASQVGNEKLFF	TGCAGTGCAAGCCAGGTGGGAAATGAAAAACTGTTTTTT
-	TRBV2	12	TRBJ2-7	many	CASSVDYYEQYF	TGTGCCAGCAGTGTAGACTACTACGAGCAGTACTTC
TRBD2	TRBV12-3/TRBV12-4	14	TRBJ2-7	many	CASSLVAGVYEQYF	TGTGCCAGCAGTTTAGTGGCGGGGGTATACGAGCAGTACTTC
-	TRBV18	14	TRBJ2-2	few	CASSPTTSTGELFF	TGTGCCAGCTCACCCACCACTAGCACCGGGGAGCTGTTTTTT
TRBD1	TRBV7-9	13	TRBJ1-3	-	CASGSRGLHTIYF	TGTGCCAGCGGCAGCAGGGGGCTACACACCATATATTTT
-	TRBV20-1	12	TRBJ1-3	-	CSARDEVYTIYF	TGCAGTGCTAGAGACGAGGTGTACACCATATATTTT
TRBD1	TRBV9	14	TRBJ2-3	-	CASSDGTGGDTQYF	TGTGCCAGCAGCGATGGTACAGGGGGAGATACGCAGTATTTT
-	TRBV10-3	13	TRBJ2-7	-	CAIGGTAQPKQYF	TGTGCCATCGGGGGGACAGCCCAACCTAAGCAGTACTTC
-	TRBV15	15	TRBJ2-2	few	CATSRDRTGTGELFF	TGTGCCACCAGCAGAGACCGGACTGGGACTGGGGAGCTGTTTTTT
TRBD2	TRBV7-9	14	TRBJ2-1	-	CASSLGTSSDEQFF	TGTGCCAGCAGCTTAGGGACTAGCAGCGATGAGCAGTTCTTC
TRBD1	TRBV28	12	TRBJ2-3	-	CATAQGADTQYF	TGTGCCACGGCTCAGGGGGCAGATACGCAGTATTTT
-	TRBV2	14	TRBJ1-4	-	CASSLLGSSEKLFF	TGTGCCAGCAGCCTGCTCGGGTCGTCTGAAAAACTGTTTTTT
TRBD1	TRBV5-8	14	TRBJ1-2	-	CASNLGDRVDGYTF	TGTGCCAGCAACCTAGGGGACAGGGTCGATGGCTACACCTTC
TRBD2	TRBV3-1	16	TRBJ2-5	few	CASSLQTSGGRETQYF	TGTGCCAGCAGCCTCCAGACTAGCGGGGGACGAGAGACCCAGTACTTC
-	TRBV21-1	16	TRBJ2-2	few	CASSPGGASNTGELFF	TGTGCCAGCTCCCCAGGGGGGGCGTCGAACACCGGGGAGCTGTTTTTT
TRBD1	TRBV18	15	TRBJ2-1	few	CASSGQGSSYNEQFF	TGTGCCAGCTCAGGACAGGGGAGCTCCTACAATGAGCAGTTCTTC
TRBD2	TRBV24-1	16	TRBJ2-1	many	CATSDRTSGRRGEQFF	TGTGCCACCAGTGACCGGACTAGCGGGAGAAGAGGTGAGCAGTTCTTC
-	TRBV20-1	14	TRBJ2-7	many	CSAPRQGLSYEQYF	TGCAGTGCTCCCCGACAGGGACTCTCCTACGAGCAGTACTTC
TRBD1	TRBV12-3/TRBV12-4	13	TRBJ2-7	many	CASSRDRGYEQYF	TGTGCCAGCAGTCGGGACAGGGGCTACGAGCAGTACTTC
TRBD2	TRBV11-2	17	TRBJ2-1	few	CASSLVLAGGAYNEQFF	TGTGCCAGCAGCTTAGTTTTAGCGGGAGGGGCATACAATGAGCAGTTCTTC
-	TRBV7-6	14	TRBJ2-3	few	CASSLARQTDTQYF	TGTGCCAGCAGCTTAGCGCGACAAACAGATACGCAGTATTTT
-	TRBV28	18	TRBJ1-6	-	CASSLMYSSSSYNSPLHF	TGTGCCAGCAGTTTAATGTACAGTTCGAGCTCCTATAATTCACCCCTCCACTTT
-	TRBV7-9	13	TRBJ2-1	few	CASNPHRPNEQFF	TGTGCCAGCAACCCCCATCGTCCGAATGAGCAGTTCTTC
-	TRBV7-9	13	TRBJ1-2	many	CASSSNYNYGYTF	TGTGCCAGCAGCTCCAACTACAACTATGGCTACACCTTC
-	TRBV12-3/TRBV12-4	14	TRBJ1-5	-	CASSSREGNQPQHF	TGTGCCAGCAGTTCCAGGGAAGGGAATCAGCCCCAGCATTTT
-	TRBV28	12	TRBJ1-1	-	CASSFLEAEAFF	TGTGCCAGCAGTTTTCTGGAGGCTGAAGCTTTCTTT
-	TRBV6-2/TRBV6-3	13	TRBJ1-4	-	CASSYSRDEKLFF	TGTGCCAGCAGTTACTCGAGGGACGAAAAACTGTTTTTT
-	TRBV7-8	16	TRBJ2-5	-	CASSYRALANQETQYF	TGTGCCAGCAGCTATAGAGCTCTAGCGAACCAAGAGACCCAGTACTTC
-	TRBV7-6	18	TRBJ2-1	few	CASSLEVRGSRPYNEQFF	TGTGCCAGCAGCTTAGAGGTTAGGGGGAGCAGACCTTACAATGAGCAGTTCTTC